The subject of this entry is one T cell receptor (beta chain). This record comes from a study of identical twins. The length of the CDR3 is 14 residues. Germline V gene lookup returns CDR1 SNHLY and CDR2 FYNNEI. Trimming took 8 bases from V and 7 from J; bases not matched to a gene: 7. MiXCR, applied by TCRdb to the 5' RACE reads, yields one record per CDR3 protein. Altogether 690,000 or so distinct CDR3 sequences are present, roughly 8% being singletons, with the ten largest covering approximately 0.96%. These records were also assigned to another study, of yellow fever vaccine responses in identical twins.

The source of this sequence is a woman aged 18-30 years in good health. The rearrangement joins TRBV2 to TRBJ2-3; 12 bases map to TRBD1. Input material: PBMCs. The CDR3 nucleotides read TGTGCCAGCTTTCCGGGACAGGGGGCAAATACGCAGTATTTT. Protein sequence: CASFPGQGANTQYF.